This T cell receptor beta chain emerged from a study of a mutant IDH1 vaccine in newly diagnosed glioma. Study as a whole: The initiation of vaccination occurred 4-6 weeks after radiotherapy alone, or with temozolomide cycles. A 62.5% male, 37.5% female split and a mean age of about 44 years characterized treated patients.

Of note for this clone: Its antigen is still unknown.

Findings of the study overall: No link was apparently found between pseudoprogression and changes in top peripheral T cell clonotypes.

CDR1 and CDR2 from the germline V gene are SGHNT and YYREEE (reference sequence). J lost 7 bases, V lost 4 bases, and 3 bases had no gene match. The CDR3 contains 13 residues. Time point of the sample: week 47, end of study. Vaccinated patients received 300 ug of mutant IDH1 20-mer peptide per dose, with topical imiquimod. TCRdb's copy holds only in-frame clones and misses some; the assay was immunoSEQ multiplex PCR. In the table there are about 34,000 clones, more than 75% of which are singletons. V gene TRBV5-4 combines with J gene TRBJ2-1; 9 bases line up with TRBD1. The clonotype originates from a woman aged 25 to 39 with glioma. Sequencing was performed on PBMCs, taken from a glioma patient whose treatment included an IDH1 peptide vaccine. The CDR3: CASSRDRANEQFF. CDR3 nucleotides: TGTGCCAGCAGCCGGGACAGGGCGAATGAGCAGTTCTTC.